This TCR beta chain was recovered during a study of blood T cell repertoires in COVID-19. Overall study context: T cells, B-cell-depleted T cells, or PBMCs supplied cDNA or gDNA.

Profiled with immunoSEQ multiplex PCR; TCRdb holds only in-frame clones, not every one. Of about 170,000 clones in the sample, about 83% were seen once. Germline CDR1 reads SGHRS; CDR2 reads YFSETQ. After removal of 3 bases from V and 3 bases from J, the junction contained 8 bases not matched to a gene. The CDR3 has 15 residues. The chain combines TRBV5-1 with TRBJ1-2, with 7 bases fitting TRBD1. Input material: peripheral blood. The source of this sequence is a woman aged 80 or over with COVID-19, enrolled during active disease. The CDR3 spells CASSYDRGGDYGYTF. CDR3 in DNA: TGCGCCAGCAGCTACGACAGAGGGGGCGACTATGGCTACACCTTC. Full variable domain (missing parts from reference TRBV5-1 and TRBJ1-2): KAGVTQTPRYLIKTRGQQVTLSCSPISGHRSVSWYQQTPGQGLQFLFEYFSETQRNKGNFPGRFSGRQFSNSRSEMNVSTLELGDSALYLCASSYDRGGDYGYTFGSGTRLTVV.